This TCR beta chain was recovered during a study of blood T cells in healthy people across ages. To note about this clonotype: Its antigen is unknown.

Study findings and constraints: Per million T cells, TCR beta diversity dropped roughly linearly as age increased.

V shed 5 bases and J 3 bases; nucleotides not matched to a gene: 8. The CDR3 sequence is 15 residues long. The germline V gene has CDR1 SEHNR and CDR2 FQNEAQ (reference sequence). Researchers collected about 10 milliliters of peripheral blood from every single donor. For the second PCR, which ran for about 7 to 11 cycles, a sample-barcoded 5' primer and a J-beta primer mix were used. With 12 random nucleotides, a template-switch adaptor tagged each individual cDNA molecule. Via MiXCR, TCRdb re-called the 5' RACE reads, giving one row per CDR3 protein. The sample yields 1.8 million or so distinct CDR3 sequences, about 39% seen once.

What was sequenced was blood. The rearrangement joins TRBV7-9 to TRBJ2-5; 8 bases map to TRBD1. This clonotype was sampled from a human donor in good health. The CDR3 DNA sequence: TGTGCCAGCAGCCTAGGACAGGGTGTAGAAGAGACCCAGTACTTC. Translated: CASSLGQGVEETQYF.